This T cell receptor beta chain was captured by sequencing in a study of T cell repertoires in cytomegalovirus infection. Overall study context: Through public TCR beta signatures, both CMV infection and matching HLA type were indicated. Study results and caveats: Summed frequency of public TCR beta families distinguished CMV carriers with the relevant HLA. CMV-specific TCR beta clonotypes restricted by HLA-C dominated the ex vivo response.

TCRdb analysed the reads with MiXCR anew, one entry per CDR3 protein. The top ten clones hold roughly 15% of a sample with approximately 400,000 distinct CDR3 sequences, 25% to 40% of them seen once. Details on this clonotype: The antigen remains unidentified.

CDR3 length: 13 amino acids. Per the germline V gene, CDR1 is SGHVS and CDR2 is FNYEAQ. Between the trimmed V and J ends, which lost 9 bases and 7 bases, there was a span of 15 bases. The clonotype originates from a human donor in good health (CMV status not recorded). Some clones in this sample may be carry-over from other donors' samples. The chain carries TRBV7-6 and TRBJ2-2; the D gene is possibly TRBD1 (6 bases). Sequencing was performed on PBMCs. CDR3 in amino acids: CARSIRGNGELFF. In DNA form, the CDR3 reads TGTGCCAGAAGCATCAGGGGAAACGGGGAGCTGTTTTTT.